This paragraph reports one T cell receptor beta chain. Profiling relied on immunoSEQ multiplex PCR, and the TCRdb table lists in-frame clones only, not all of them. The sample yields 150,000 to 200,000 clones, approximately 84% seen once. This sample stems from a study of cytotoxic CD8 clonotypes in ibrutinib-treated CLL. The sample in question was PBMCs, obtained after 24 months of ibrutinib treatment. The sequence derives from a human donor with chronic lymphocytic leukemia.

CDR3 sequence: CASSVTSREIGEQFF. Here the CDR3 DNA reads TGTGCCAGCAGCGTAACAAGCAGGGAGATTGGTGAGCAGTTCTTC. This sequence joins TRBV9 and TRBJ2-1, with D possibly called TRBD1 or TRBD2 (5 bases each). V was pared by 1 base and J by 9 bases, with 17 bases between. This CDR3 has 15 residues. Germline V gives CDR1 SGDLS, CDR2 YYNGEE.